This T cell receptor (beta chain) was sequenced during a study of blood T cells in healthy people across ages. The CDR3 is 15 amino acids. Germline-derived CDR1 and CDR2 are SEHNR and FQNEAQ (reference sequence). Extractions gave at least 5.5 micrograms of total RNA per sample. As to this clonotype: Its antigen remains unidentified. A read error may produce the germline difference seen at one junction end.

Next came a second PCR, run for roughly 6 to 11 cycles, which used a sample-barcoded 5' primer along with a J-beta primer mix. Each of the cDNA molecules was tagged by a template-switch adaptor with 12 random nucleotides. TCRdb analysed the 5' RACE reads with MiXCR anew, one entry per CDR3 protein. The data show 750,000 to 1,000,000 distinct CDR3 sequences, almost 30% seen once. Findings and limits, study-wide: PBMCs left unsorted prevented a conclusive naive versus antigen-experienced comparison.

These same data were also listed under a study on T cells of mothers and their children. That paper notes: With unrelated pairs as the comparison, related mother-child pairs had a slightly higher overlap that was not significant.

This receptor was obtained from a woman in her thirties or forties in good health. The specimen was blood. The V call is TRBV7-9, the J call TRBJ1-1, with D possibly being TRBD1 (5 bases). In DNA, the CDR3 is TGTGCCGGCAGCCCATCGGGGGACCTGAACACTGAAGCTTTCTTT. It translates to CAGSPSGDLNTEAFF.